One sample yielded the 2 T cell receptor beta chains listed below, sequenced in a study of CXCR3-negative and CXCR3-positive naive CD8 T cells. In preparing the TRB cDNA libraries, 5' RACE with UMI labels was used. Each CDR3 protein gets one entry in TCRdb, which reprocessed the 5' RACE reads and gives no DNA. This sample's table reports just under 90,000 distinct CDR3 sequences. Whole-study findings and limits: TRB CDR3s of CXCR3-positive naive cells were more hydrophobic than those of CXCR3-negative naive cells.

These receptors lack a known antigen. Specimen: naive CXCR3+ CD8+ T cells from blood. Subset in this sample: CD45RO-CCR7+CD27+CD95- naive CD8+ T cells expressing CXCR3 (TNR3+). Receptors were obtained from a human donor in good health. Some clones in this sample may be carry-over from other donors' samples.

The chain links TRBV7-8 to TRBJ2-7; the TCRdb D gene call, TRBD2, has no DNA to confirm it. The CDR3 sequence is 15 residues long. CDR1 is SGHVS, CDR2 FQNEAQ, per germline. CDR3 sequence: CASSLGRGGLFEQYF. The whole variable domain, remainder taken from reference TRBV7-8 and TRBJ2-7, is GAGVSQSPRYKVAKRGQDVALRCDPISGHVSLFWYQQALGQGPEFLTYFQNEAQLDKSGLPSDRFFAERPEGSVSTLKIQRTQQEDSAVYLCASSLGRGGLFEQYFGPGTRLTVT.

The genes are TRBV4-1 and TRBJ1-1. The V gene's germline CDR1 is MGHRA and CDR2 YSYEKL. There are 13 residues in the CDR3. The CDR3 here is CASSQGASTEAFF.